This entry features one T cell receptor (beta chain) sequence. Its antigen is not yet known. A read error may be the cause here, since a much bigger clone is one base away. The CDR3 does not close with the conserved phenylalanine or tryptophan, likely indicating a read error. Because the CDR3's place on the DNA is in doubt, the DNA is left out and the CDR3 is given as listed by TCRdb. These data belong to a study of breast tumors, draining lymph nodes, adjacent tissues listed by TCRdb under 2016. Describing the broader study: The study compared TCR beta repertoires across tumor, adjacent nontumor tissue and axillary lymph nodes from breast cancer patients. In human breast cancer, the study set out to assess how tumor, surrounding tissue and draining lymph node repertoires relate to one another and whether T cells might be exchanged between them. What the authors observed across the whole study: The data were considered consistent with the idea that most tumor T cells come from the lymph node and then expand in tumor tissue. Tumors showed preferential V and J gene usage, and their T-cell repertoire diversity fell below that of lymph nodes yet above that of nontumor tissue. Tumor and nontumor tissue repertoires were found to be significantly more similar in luminal-like than in basal-like breast cancer. The study presented the conclusion that tumor T cells originate in lymph nodes as consistent with a hypothesis, not as something directly demonstrated.

TCRdb shows the sequencer as Illumina HiSeq 2000. Multiplex PCR amplification was used to build the TCR beta chain libraries. The amplified TCR beta chain products were analyzed by high-throughput sequencing. The public reads were reprocessed in TCRdb via fastp at Q25 and MiXCR, keeping in-frame beta chains. Each record represents a unique CDR3 protein, reported with the most common genes and DNA among its rows. The sample table holds some 140,000 distinct CDR3 sequences, of which approximately 20% were seen once. Approximately 2.7% of the sample is taken by the ten largest. The lymph node samples were taken from the axillary draining lymph nodes of breast cancer patients. The sequence came from a female donor with breast cancer. Some clones in this sample may be carry-over from other donors' samples. Sequenced sample: axillary lymph node tissue.

This receptor carries the CDR3 CSADSTGLAGVRDS. Recombination joined TRBV20-1 with TRBJ2-5; TRBD2 is the table's D call and was not checked against the DNA. According to the germline V gene (reference sequence), CDR1 reads DFQATT and CDR2 reads SNEGSKA. The CDR3 is made up of 14 amino acids, end residues included.